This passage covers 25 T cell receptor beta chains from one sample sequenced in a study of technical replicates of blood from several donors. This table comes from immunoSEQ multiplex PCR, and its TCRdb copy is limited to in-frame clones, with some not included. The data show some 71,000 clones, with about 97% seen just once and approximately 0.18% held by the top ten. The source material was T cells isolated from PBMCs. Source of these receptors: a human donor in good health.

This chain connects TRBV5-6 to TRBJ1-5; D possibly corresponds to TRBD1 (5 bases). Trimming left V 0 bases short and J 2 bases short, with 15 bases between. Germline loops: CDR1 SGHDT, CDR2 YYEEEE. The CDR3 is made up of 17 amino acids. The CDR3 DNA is TGTGCCAGCAGCTTGGGGACACTACCGACAGGCAATCAGCCCCAGCATTTT. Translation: CASSLGTLPTGNQPQHF.

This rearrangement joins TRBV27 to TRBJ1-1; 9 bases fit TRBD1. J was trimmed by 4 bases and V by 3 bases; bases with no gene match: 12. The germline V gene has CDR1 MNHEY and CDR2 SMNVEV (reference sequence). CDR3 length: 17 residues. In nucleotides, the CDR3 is TGTGCCAGCAGTTTCGGGACAGGGTCCGTGAGGGGCACTGAAGCTTTCTTT. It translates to CASSFGTGSVRGTEAFF.

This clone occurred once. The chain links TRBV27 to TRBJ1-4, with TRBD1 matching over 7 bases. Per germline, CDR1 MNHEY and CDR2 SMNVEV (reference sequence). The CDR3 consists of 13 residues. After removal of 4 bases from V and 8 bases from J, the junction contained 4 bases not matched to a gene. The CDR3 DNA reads TGTGCCAGCAGTTGGACAGGTGGCGAAAAACTGTTTTTT. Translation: CASSWTGGEKLFF.

The CDR3 is CASSSSGRAHEQYF. The CDR3 coding sequence is TGTGCCAGCAGTTCCAGCGGGAGGGCCCACGAGCAGTACTTC. The chain has TRBV6-5 and TRBJ2-7, with TRBD2 matching 10 bases. Looked up from germline, CDR1 is MNHEY and CDR2 is SVGAGI. The ends lost 4 bases at V and 5 bases at J; junction bases unmatched: 5. The CDR3 consists of 14 residues.

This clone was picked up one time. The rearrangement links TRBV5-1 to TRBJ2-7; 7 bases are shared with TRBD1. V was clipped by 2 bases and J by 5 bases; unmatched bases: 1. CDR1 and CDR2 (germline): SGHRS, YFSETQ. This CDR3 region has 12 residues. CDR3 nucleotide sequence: TGCGCCAGCAGCTTAACAGGGGACGAGCAGTACTTC. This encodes CASSLTGDEQYF.

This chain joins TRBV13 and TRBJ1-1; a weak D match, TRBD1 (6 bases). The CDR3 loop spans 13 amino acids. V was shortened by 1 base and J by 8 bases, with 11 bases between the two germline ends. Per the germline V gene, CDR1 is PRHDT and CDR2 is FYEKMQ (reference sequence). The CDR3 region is CASSLVGTREAFF. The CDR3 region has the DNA TGTGCCAGCAGCTTAGTTGGGACAAGGGAAGCTTTCTTT.

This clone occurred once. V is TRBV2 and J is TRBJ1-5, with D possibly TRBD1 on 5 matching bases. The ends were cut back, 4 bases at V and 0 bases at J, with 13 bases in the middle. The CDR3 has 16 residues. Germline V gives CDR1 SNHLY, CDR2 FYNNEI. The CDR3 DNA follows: TGTGCCAGCAGTGGCCCGGGGGGATATAGCAATCAGCCCCAGCATTTT. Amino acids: CASSGPGGYSNQPQHF.

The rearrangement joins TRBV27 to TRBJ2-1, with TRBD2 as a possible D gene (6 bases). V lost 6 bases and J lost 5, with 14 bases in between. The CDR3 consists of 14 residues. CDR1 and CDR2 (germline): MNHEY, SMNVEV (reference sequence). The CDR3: CASRLALPDNEQFF. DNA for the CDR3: TGTGCCAGCAGACTAGCCCTACCTGACAATGAGCAGTTCTTC.

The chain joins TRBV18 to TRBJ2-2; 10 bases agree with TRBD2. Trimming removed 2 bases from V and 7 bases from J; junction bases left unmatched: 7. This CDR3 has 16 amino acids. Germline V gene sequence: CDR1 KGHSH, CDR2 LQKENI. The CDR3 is CASSPRSGGAIGELFF. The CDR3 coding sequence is TGTGCCAGCTCACCAAGGAGCGGGGGGGCCATCGGGGAGCTGTTTTTT. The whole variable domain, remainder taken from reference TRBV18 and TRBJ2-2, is NAGVMQNPRHLVRRRGQEARLRCSPMKGHSHVYWYRQLPEEGLKFMVYLQKENIIDESGMPKERFSAEFPKEGPSILRIQQVVRGDSAAYFCASSPRSGGAIGELFFGEGSRLTVL.

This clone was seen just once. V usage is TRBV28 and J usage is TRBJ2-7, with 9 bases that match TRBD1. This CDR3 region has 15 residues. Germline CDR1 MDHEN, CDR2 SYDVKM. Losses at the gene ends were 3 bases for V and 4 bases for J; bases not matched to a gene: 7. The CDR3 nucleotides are TGTGCCAGCAGTTTGGTAGGGACAGGGTATTACGAGCAGTACTTC. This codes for CASSLVGTGYYEQYF.

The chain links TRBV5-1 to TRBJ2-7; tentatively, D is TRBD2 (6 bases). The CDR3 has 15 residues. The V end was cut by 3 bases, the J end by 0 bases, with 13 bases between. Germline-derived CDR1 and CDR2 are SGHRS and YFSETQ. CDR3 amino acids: CASSSSGTFSYEQYF. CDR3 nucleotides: TGCGCCAGCAGCTCCTCCGGGACTTTCTCCTACGAGCAGTACTTC.

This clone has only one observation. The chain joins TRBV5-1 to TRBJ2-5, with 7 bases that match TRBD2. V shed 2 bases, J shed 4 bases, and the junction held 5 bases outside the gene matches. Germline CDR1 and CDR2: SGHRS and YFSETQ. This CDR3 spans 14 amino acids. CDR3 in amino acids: CASSFRGEGETQYF. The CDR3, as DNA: TGCGCCAGCAGCTTCCGGGGGGAAGGAGAGACCCAGTACTTC.

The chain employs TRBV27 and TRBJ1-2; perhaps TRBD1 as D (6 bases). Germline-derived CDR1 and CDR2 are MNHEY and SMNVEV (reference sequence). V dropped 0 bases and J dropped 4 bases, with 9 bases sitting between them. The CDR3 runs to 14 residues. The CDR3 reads CASSLSMGAYGYTF. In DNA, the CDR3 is TGTGCCAGCAGTTTATCGATGGGGGCCTATGGCTACACCTTC.

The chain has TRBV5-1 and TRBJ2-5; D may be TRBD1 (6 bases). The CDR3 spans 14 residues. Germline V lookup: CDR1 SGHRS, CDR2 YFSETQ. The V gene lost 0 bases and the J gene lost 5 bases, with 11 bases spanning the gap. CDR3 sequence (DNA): TGCGCCAGCAGCTTGGGAGGTCAGGGGGAGACCCAGTACTTC. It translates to CASSLGGQGETQYF.

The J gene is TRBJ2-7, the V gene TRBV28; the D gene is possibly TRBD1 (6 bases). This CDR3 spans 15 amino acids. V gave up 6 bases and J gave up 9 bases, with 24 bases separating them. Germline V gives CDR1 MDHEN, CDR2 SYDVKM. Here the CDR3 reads CASSPTRDTPLVQYF. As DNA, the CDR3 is TGTGCCAGCAGCCCGACCCGGGACACCCCCTTGGTGCAGTACTTC.

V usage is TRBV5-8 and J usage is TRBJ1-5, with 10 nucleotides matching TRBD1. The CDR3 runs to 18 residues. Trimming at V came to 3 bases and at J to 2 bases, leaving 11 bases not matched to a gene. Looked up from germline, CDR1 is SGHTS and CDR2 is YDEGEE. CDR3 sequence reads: CASSSMWDRGNGNQPQHF. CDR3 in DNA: TGTGCCAGCAGCTCGATGTGGGACAGGGGCAACGGCAATCAGCCCCAGCATTTT.

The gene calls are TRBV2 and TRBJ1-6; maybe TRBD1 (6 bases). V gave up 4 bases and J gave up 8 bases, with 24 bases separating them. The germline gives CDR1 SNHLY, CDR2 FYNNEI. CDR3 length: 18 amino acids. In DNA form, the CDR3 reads TGTGCCAGCAGTGTCAGGACAGCCAAAAGAGGGTTCGATTCACCCCTCCACTTT. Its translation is CASSVRTAKRGFDSPLHF.

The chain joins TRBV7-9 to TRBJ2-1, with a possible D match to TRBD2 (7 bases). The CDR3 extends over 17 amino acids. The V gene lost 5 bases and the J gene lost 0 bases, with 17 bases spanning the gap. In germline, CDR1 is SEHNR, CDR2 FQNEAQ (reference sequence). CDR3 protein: CASSQNREGFSYNEQFF. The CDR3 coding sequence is TGTGCCAGCAGCCAAAACAGGGAGGGATTCTCCTACAATGAGCAGTTCTTC.

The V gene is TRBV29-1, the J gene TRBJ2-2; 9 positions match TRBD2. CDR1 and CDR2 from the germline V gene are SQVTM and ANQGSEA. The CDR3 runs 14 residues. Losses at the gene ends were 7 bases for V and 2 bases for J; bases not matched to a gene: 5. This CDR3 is CSASSGENTGELFF. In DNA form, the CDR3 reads TGCAGCGCCTCTAGCGGGGAAAACACCGGGGAGCTGTTTTTT.

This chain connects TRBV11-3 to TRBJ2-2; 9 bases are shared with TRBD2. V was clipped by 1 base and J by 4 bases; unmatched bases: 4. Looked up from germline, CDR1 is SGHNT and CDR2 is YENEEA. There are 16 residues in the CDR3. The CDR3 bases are TGTGCCAGCAGCTTAGCGCTAGCGGGGAGCACCGGGGAGCTGTTTTTT. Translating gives CASSLALAGSTGELFF.

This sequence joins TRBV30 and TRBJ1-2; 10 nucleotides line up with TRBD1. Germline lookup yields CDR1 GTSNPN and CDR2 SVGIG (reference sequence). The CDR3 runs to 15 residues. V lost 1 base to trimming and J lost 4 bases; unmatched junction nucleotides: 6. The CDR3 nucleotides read TGTGCCTGGAGTGGAAAGACAGGGGGCGGCTATGGCTACACCTTC. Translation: CAWSGKTGGGYGYTF. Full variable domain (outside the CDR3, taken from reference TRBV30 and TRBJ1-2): SQTIHQWPATLVQPVGSPLSLECTVEGTSNPNLYWYRQAAGRGLQLLFYSVGIGQISSEVPQNLSASRPQDRQFILSSKKLLLSDSGFYLCAWSGKTGGGYGYTFGSGTRLTVV.

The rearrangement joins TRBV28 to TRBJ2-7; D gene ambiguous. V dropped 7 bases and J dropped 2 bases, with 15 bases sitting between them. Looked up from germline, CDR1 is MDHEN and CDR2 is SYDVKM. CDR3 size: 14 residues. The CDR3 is CASTMAPQTYEQYF. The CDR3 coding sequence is TGTGCCAGCACGATGGCCCCTCAGACCTACGAGCAGTACTTC.

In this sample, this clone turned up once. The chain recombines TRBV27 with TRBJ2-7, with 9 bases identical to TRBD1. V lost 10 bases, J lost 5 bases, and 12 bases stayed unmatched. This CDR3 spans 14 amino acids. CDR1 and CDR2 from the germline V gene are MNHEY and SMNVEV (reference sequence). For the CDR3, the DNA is TGTGCCACCAACCTCGGACAGGGGTGGAACGAGCAGTACTTC. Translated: CATNLGQGWNEQYF.

CDR3 in DNA: TGTGCCAGCAGTTTGCTGGGGGCTTCCTACAATGAGCAGTTCTTC. Its translation is CASSLLGASYNEQFF. The chain recombines TRBV28 with TRBJ2-1; D perhaps matches TRBD1 (6 bases). The CDR3 loop spans 15 amino acids. Germline V gene lookup returns CDR1 MDHEN and CDR2 SYDVKM. The V end was cut by 3 bases, the J end by 1 base, with 10 bases between.

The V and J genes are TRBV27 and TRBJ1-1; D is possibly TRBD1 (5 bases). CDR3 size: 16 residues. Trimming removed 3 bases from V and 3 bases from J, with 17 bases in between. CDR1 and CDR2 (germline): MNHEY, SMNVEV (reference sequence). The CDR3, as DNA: TGTGCCAGCAGTTTTTTTCTCGGGGGAAGGGACACTGAAGCTTTCTTT. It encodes CASSFFLGGRDTEAFF.